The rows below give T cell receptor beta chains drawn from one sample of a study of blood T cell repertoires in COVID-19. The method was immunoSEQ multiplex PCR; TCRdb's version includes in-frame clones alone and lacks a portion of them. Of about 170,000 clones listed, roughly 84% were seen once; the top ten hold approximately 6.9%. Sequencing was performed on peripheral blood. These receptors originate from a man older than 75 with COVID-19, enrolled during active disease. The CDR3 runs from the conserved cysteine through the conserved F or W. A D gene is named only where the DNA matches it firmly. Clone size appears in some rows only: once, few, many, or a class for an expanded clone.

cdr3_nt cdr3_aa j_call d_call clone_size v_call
TGTGCCAGCAGTTACGACTTAGCTTTCAACGAGCAGTACTTC CASSYDLAFNEQYF TRBJ2-7 . . TRBV6-2/TRBV6-3
TGCAGCGCTTCGTTGGGTCGGGGAGGCGGCTACACCTTC CSASLGRGGGYTF TRBJ1-2 . . TRBV29-1
TGTGCCAGCAGCCACCCGGGACTAGCGGGGGGCAATGAGCAGTTCTTC CASSHPGLAGGNEQFF TRBJ2-1 TRBD2 . TRBV11-3
TGTGCCACCAGCAGAGATCGCGGGACCAACTATGGCTACACCTTC CATSRDRGTNYGYTF TRBJ1-2 . . TRBV15
TGTGCCAGCAGCCCCCAGGACAGGGGAAACACCATATATTTT CASSPQDRGNTIYF TRBJ1-3 TRBD1 . TRBV7-2
TGTGCCAGCAGTCAGACAATGAATCAGCCCCAGCATTTT CASSQTMNQPQHF TRBJ1-5 . . TRBV12-3/TRBV12-4
TGTGCCAGCAGCCAAGTAATAGCGGGGGGGCCCAATGAGCAGTTCTTC CASSQVIAGGPNEQFF TRBJ2-1 TRBD2 . TRBV3-1/TRBV3-2
TGTGCCAGCAGCCAAGAAAGGAGACAGGGGGCGAAAGGCTACACCTTC CASSQERRQGAKGYTF TRBJ1-2 TRBD1 . TRBV14
TGTGCCAGCAGAGACAGGGGGCGGGTGCAGTTCTTC CASRDRGRVQFF TRBJ2-1 TRBD1 . TRBV6-5
TGTGCCAGCAGTTTCATCTCGAGGTCGGCTGAAGCTTTCTTT CASSFISRSAEAFF TRBJ1-1 . few TRBV6-5
TGTGCCAGCAGCTTAGAAGGGACAGGGGATAAACTGTTTTTT CASSLEGTGDKLFF TRBJ1-4 TRBD1 . TRBV7-8
TGTGCCAGCAGACCATTTAGCGGGGGGACAGATACGCAGTATTTT CASRPFSGGTDTQYF TRBJ2-3 TRBD2 . TRBV7-9
TGTGCCAGCAGCCCCCGGGACTCCCAGCCGGAGACCCAGTACTTC CASSPRDSQPETQYF TRBJ2-5 . . TRBV5-4
TGCGCCAGCAGCTTGGAGACAGCATCTGGAAACACCATATATTTT CASSLETASGNTIYF TRBJ1-3 . . TRBV5-1
TGTGCCAGCAGCCCAGCCCTACTAGCGGGGGTAATGGGAATTCAGTACTTC CASSPALLAGVMGIQYF TRBJ2-4 TRBD2 . TRBV7-2
TGTGCCAGCAGCTCGGACAGGGGGCTCGGAGAGACCCAGTACTTC CASSSDRGLGETQYF TRBJ2-5 TRBD1 . TRBV11-2
TGTGCCAGCAGCCGGGAGATAGATACGCAGTATTTT CASSREIDTQYF TRBJ2-3 . . TRBV2
TGTGCCAGCAGCCTGAGACAGGTTCTGAACACTGAAGCTTTCTTT CASSLRQVLNTEAFF TRBJ1-1 . few TRBV7-2
TGTGCCAGCTCGCGGGGACTAGCGGAACAAGAGACCCAGTACTTC CASSRGLAEQETQYF TRBJ2-5 TRBD2 . TRBV18
TGTGCCAGCAGCCAAGTAAGAGCTACGGGGGAGCTGTTTTTT CASSQVRATGELFF TRBJ2-2 . . TRBV3-1/TRBV3-2
TGTGCCAGCAGCTTCCCCATGCAGGGGACCTACGAGCAGTACTTC CASSFPMQGTYEQYF TRBJ2-7 . . TRBV7-9
TGCAGCGGCAGGGCAGGGAACACTGAAGCTTTCTTT CSGRAGNTEAFF TRBJ1-1 . . TRBV29-1
TGTGCCAGCAGCGCCGGACAGGCGAGCTCCTATAATTCACCCCTCCACTTT CASSAGQASSYNSPLHF TRBJ1-6 TRBD1 . TRBV5-4
TGTGCCACCAGTGATTTCCGCCCGGGAGGGACCCAGTACTTC CATSDFRPGGTQYF TRBJ2-5 TRBD2 . TRBV24-1
TGTGCCAGCTCTCTAAATAATGAAAAACTGTTTTTT CASSLNNEKLFF TRBJ1-4 . . TRBV18
TGTGCCAGCAGCCACAGGGCCGACGCCTACGAGCAGTACTTC CASSHRADAYEQYF TRBJ2-7 . . TRBV3-1/TRBV3-2
TGTGCTAGTGGTTTGGTAAGAGTTCTCGGCAATCAGCCCCAGCATTTT CASGLVRVLGNQPQHF TRBJ1-5 . . TRBV12-5
TGTGCCAGCAGCGGACAGGGGGCCGCCGGGGAGCTGTTTTTT CASSGQGAAGELFF TRBJ2-2 TRBD1 . TRBV3-1/TRBV3-2
TGTGCCAGCAGTTCGGACAGGGGGGACTATGGCTACACCTTC CASSSDRGDYGYTF TRBJ1-2 TRBD1 . TRBV9
TGTGCCAGCTCACCACCGACAGACTACGAGCAGTACTTC CASSPPTDYEQYF TRBJ2-7 . . TRBV18
TGCGCCAGCAGAACCGGACAGATTAACTATGGCTACACCTTC CASRTGQINYGYTF TRBJ1-2 . . TRBV5-1
TGCGCCAGCAGTGAGACATACCAAGAGACCCAGTACTTC CASSETYQETQYF TRBJ2-5 . . TRBV10-1
TGTGCCAGCAGCCAAGAATTCTACCGGGAAAAACTGTTTTTT CASSQEFYREKLFF TRBJ1-4 . . TRBV3-1/TRBV3-2
TGTGCCATCGGGACAGGCACAGGTACGCAGTATTTT CAIGTGTGTQYF TRBJ2-3 TRBD1 . TRBV10-3
TGTGCCAGCAGCCAAGGCCTGACTAGCGGAGCCTACGAGCAGTACTTC CASSQGLTSGAYEQYF TRBJ2-7 TRBD2 once TRBV3-1/TRBV3-2